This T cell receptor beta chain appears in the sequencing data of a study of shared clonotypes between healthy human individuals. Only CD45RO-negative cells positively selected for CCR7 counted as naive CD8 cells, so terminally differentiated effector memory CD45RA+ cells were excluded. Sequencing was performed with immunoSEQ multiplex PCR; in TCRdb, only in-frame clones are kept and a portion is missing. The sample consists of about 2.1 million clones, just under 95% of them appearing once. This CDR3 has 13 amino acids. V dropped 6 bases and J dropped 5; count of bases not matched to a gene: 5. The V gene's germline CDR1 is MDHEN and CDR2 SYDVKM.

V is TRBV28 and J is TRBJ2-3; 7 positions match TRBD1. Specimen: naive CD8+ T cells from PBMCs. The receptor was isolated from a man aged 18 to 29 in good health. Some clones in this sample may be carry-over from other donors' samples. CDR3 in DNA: TGTGCCAGCAGGGCGACAGGGATAGATACGCAGTATTTT. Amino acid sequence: CASRATGIDTQYF.